This T cell receptor (beta chain) appears in the sequencing data of a study of cytomegalovirus exposure and HLA in healthy donors. The ends were cut back, 5 bases at V and 6 bases at J, with 13 bases in the middle. The germline gives CDR1 MNHEY, CDR2 SVGAGI. The CDR3 is 14 residues long. The study, taken as a whole, reports: TRBV6-2, TRBV6-3 and some other V segments were unresolvable in 87-base-pair reads. Relative to the roughly 640-donor mean, N-insertions were reportedly fewer in an Asian-associated ancestry cluster in a later analysis. More than 15,000 TCR beta sequences were associated with HLA alleles at 0.05 false discovery rate in a later analysis.

The PCR used 60 Vbeta and 13 Jbeta primers. Sequenced by immunoSEQ multiplex PCR; TCRdb stores in-frame clones only, minus some. The sample holds over 150,000 clones, roughly 74% seen once. To note about this clone: Its antigen is not known.

The source material was PBMCs. J is TRBJ1-4 and V is TRBV6-5; D is possibly TRBD1 (5 bases). The origin of this receptor is a male donor in good health and CMV-seronegative. Here the CDR3 DNA reads TGTGCCAGCAGTGAGACCTGGGGGGATGAAAAACTGTTTTTT. This gives the protein CASSETWGDEKLFF.